Shown below are 24 T cell receptor beta chains from a single sample sequenced in a study of cytomegalovirus exposure and HLA in healthy donors. PCR used 60 Vbeta primers and 13 Jbeta primers. The method was immunoSEQ multiplex PCR; TCRdb's version includes in-frame clones alone and lacks a portion of them. Of approximately 54,000 clones listed, less than 85% were seen once; the top ten hold around 3.3%. What was sequenced was PBMCs. The receptors come from a woman aged 18 to 35 in good health and CMV-seronegative.

V usage is TRBV23-1 and J usage is TRBJ1-2, with a weak D call TRBD1 (6 bases). TRBV23-1 is treated as an ORF (open reading frame) with a function not yet certain. The CDR3 sequence is 16 residues long. The V end was cut by 4 bases, the J end by 6 bases, with 21 bases between. DNA for the CDR3: TGCGCCAGCAGTCTCCTCCCACACAGGGTTTGGCATGGCTACACCTTC. Its protein product is CASSLLPHRVWHGYTF.

The chain couples TRBV11-2 to TRBJ2-4, with 9 bases lining up with TRBD2. Germline loops: CDR1 SGHAT, CDR2 FQNNGV. The CDR3 sequence is 18 residues long. The V segment lost 4 bases and the J segment 7 bases; nucleotides outside the gene matches: 17. The chain's CDR3 is CASSSYRAGGPGANIQYF. The CDR3 DNA follows: TGTGCCAGCAGCTCATATCGGGCGGGAGGGCCGGGCGCGAACATTCAGTACTTC.

The chain carries TRBV7-2 and TRBJ2-1, with 13 nucleotides matching TRBD2. Germline CDR1 is SGHTA and CDR2 is FQGNSA. V lost 5 bases to trimming and J lost 9 bases; unmatched junction nucleotides: 10. The CDR3 runs to 16 residues. The CDR3 loop reads CASSRTSGRGGVEQFF. In nucleotides, the CDR3 is TGTGCCAGCAGCCGGACTAGCGGGAGAGGGGGGGTTGAGCAGTTCTTC.

The chain combines TRBV28 with TRBJ1-5; D not certain. The germline CDR1 and CDR2 sequences are MDHEN and SYDVKM. The CDR3 sequence is 15 residues long. Trimming removed 3 bases from V and 0 bases from J, with 9 bases in between. CDR3 region: CASSFLQNSNQPQHF. CDR3 DNA: TGTGCCAGCAGTTTTTTGCAGAATAGCAATCAGCCCCAGCATTTT. The full variable domain, with the rest looked up from reference TRBV28 and TRBJ1-5, is DVKVTQSSRYLVKRTGEKVFLECVQDMDHENMFWYRQDPGLGLRLIYFSYDVKMKEKGDIPEGYSVSREKKERFSLILESASTNQTSMYLCASSFLQNSNQPQHFGDGTRLSIL.

The rearrangement links TRBV4-2 to TRBJ2-1; 7 nucleotides match TRBD2. The trim removed 0 bases at V and 6 bases at J, leaving 11 bases unmatched. CDR1 is LGHNA and CDR2 is YNFKEQ in the germline V gene. This CDR3 is 17 amino acids long. CDR3 in amino acids: CASSQEGAGVKGNEQFF. The CDR3 nucleotides are TGTGCCAGCAGCCAAGAAGGCGCGGGAGTGAAGGGCAATGAGCAGTTCTTC.

V usage is TRBV28 and J usage is TRBJ1-3, with no clear D. V was trimmed by 1 base and J by 0 bases, leaving 13 bases between them. The CDR3 is made up of 17 amino acids. The germline V gene has CDR1 MDHEN and CDR2 SYDVKM. This chain's CDR3 is CASSLLAGTASGNTIYF. Here the CDR3 DNA reads TGTGCCAGCAGTTTATTGGCAGGCACGGCCTCTGGAAACACCATATATTTT.

The rearrangement links TRBV6-5 to TRBJ1-1; TRBD1 is a possible D gene (5 bases). Looked up from germline, CDR1 is MNHEY and CDR2 is SVGAGI. The V end was cut by 2 bases, the J end by 4 bases, with 14 bases between. The CDR3 runs to 15 residues. CDR3 region: CASSYGGAGVTEAFF. The CDR3 coding sequence is TGTGCCAGCAGTTACGGAGGGGCGGGCGTCACTGAAGCTTTCTTT.

This clone was observed once. This chain joins TRBV18 and TRBJ1-1, with D possibly matching TRBD1 (6 bases). CDR1 and CDR2 (germline): KGHSH, LQKENI. Trimming removed 10 bases at V and 8 bases at J, with 14 bases between. The CDR3 spans 11 residues. The CDR3 sequence: CANHLRGEAFF. In nucleotides, the CDR3 is TGTGCCAACCACCTTAGGGGGGAAGCTTTCTTT. Drawing the rest from reference TRBV18 and TRBJ1-1, the complete variable domain is NAGVMQNPRHLVRRRGQEARLRCSPMKGHSHVYWYRQLPEEGLKFMVYLQKENIIDESGMPKERFSAEFPKEGPSILRIQQVVRGDSAAYFCANHLRGEAFFGQGTRLTVV.

This clone was detected once. The J gene is TRBJ2-1, the V gene TRBV11-2, with 7 positions matching TRBD1. Germline-derived CDR1 and CDR2 are SGHAT and FQNNGV. Trimming took 5 bases from V and 5 from J; bases not matched to a gene: 9. The CDR3 has 15 residues. CDR3 nucleotides: TGTGCCAGCAGCCCCCGACAGGGCCTAGACAATGAGCAGTTCTTC. It is translated as CASSPRQGLDNEQFF.

This chain uses TRBV4-2 with TRBJ2-1; TRBD2 matches at 11 bases. Germline CDR1 LGHNA, CDR2 YNFKEQ. V lost 1 base, J lost 5 bases, and 10 bases stayed unmatched. This CDR3 has 18 residues. The CDR3 sequence is CASSQAVSSGRTNNEQFF. The CDR3 DNA sequence: TGTGCCAGCAGCCAAGCGGTCTCTAGCGGGAGGACCAACAATGAGCAGTTCTTC.

The chain has TRBV10-3 and TRBJ1-5, with D possibly being TRBD1 (6 bases). This CDR3 region has 15 residues. CDR1 is ENHRY, CDR2 SYGVKD, per germline. The ends were cut back, 6 bases at V and 0 bases at J, with 12 bases in the middle. This CDR3 is CAIRKDSDSNQPQHF. The CDR3 DNA follows: TGTGCCATCAGGAAGGACAGCGATAGCAATCAGCCCCAGCATTTT.

Only a few counts were recorded for this clone. This chain connects TRBV7-7 to TRBJ2-1; TRBD1 matches 8 bases. Looked up from germline, CDR1 is SSHAT and CDR2 is FNYEAQ (reference sequence). CDR3 length: 15 residues. V lost 1 base to trimming and J lost 7 bases; unmatched junction nucleotides: 6. The CDR3 nucleotides are TGTGCCAGCAGCTTAGGACAGGGGTTTGCAAATGAGCAGTTCTTC. Protein: CASSLGQGFANEQFF.

The chain combines TRBV7-8 with TRBJ1-3, with D unclear. The V end was cut by 1 base, the J end by 0 bases, with 7 bases between. Per germline, CDR1 SGHVS and CDR2 FQNEAQ. The CDR3 consists of 15 residues. CDR3 sequence (DNA): TGTGCCAGCAGCTTAGGGGCCGCCTCTGGAAACACCATATATTTT. Its translation is CASSLGAASGNTIYF.

This rearrangement joins TRBV9 to TRBJ2-6; 14 bases fit TRBD2. The CDR3 has 17 residues. V shed 3 bases, J shed 2 bases, and the junction held 1 base outside the gene matches. Germline-derived CDR1 and CDR2 are SGDLS and YYNGEE. The CDR3, as DNA: TGTGCCAGCAGCGCGGGACTAGCGGGAGCTGGGGCCAACGTCCTGACTTTC. Translating gives CASSAGLAGAGANVLTF.

The genes are TRBV7-2 and TRBJ1-6, with 8 nucleotides matching TRBD1. V lost 3 bases and J lost 6; bases outside the gene matches: 7. The CDR3 has 16 residues. CDR1 is SGHTA and CDR2 is FQGNSA in the germline V gene. CDR3 sequence: CASSFYPGQVNSPLHF. The CDR3 DNA reads TGTGCCAGCAGCTTTTATCCGGGACAGGTTAATTCACCCCTCCACTTT.

The chain employs TRBV2 and TRBJ2-7, with 7 bases identical to TRBD2. This CDR3 has 15 amino acids. Germline CDR1 SNHLY, CDR2 FYNNEI. V trimming: 7 bases; J trimming: 5 bases; junction bases outside the gene matches: 14. In DNA, the CDR3 is TGTGCCAGCATGAGGGAGGGCGCCGGGGAACACGAGCAGTACTTC. Translated: CASMREGAGEHEQYF.

This clone was observed a few times. The rearrangement links TRBV28 to TRBJ1-2; 10 bases align to TRBD1. V lost 8 bases, J lost 2 bases, and 8 bases stayed unmatched. Germline-derived CDR1 and CDR2 are MDHEN and SYDVKM. The CDR3 spans 15 residues. The CDR3 coding sequence is TGTGCCAGCCTCCGACAGGGGGCGCCGAACTATGGCTACACCTTC. This translates into CASLRQGAPNYGYTF.

The chain couples TRBV27 to TRBJ1-1; 9 positions agree with TRBD1. V lost 6 bases, J lost 6 bases, and 8 bases stayed unmatched. The CDR3 has 14 residues. The V gene's germline CDR1 is MNHEY and CDR2 SMNVEV (reference sequence). Here the CDR3 reads CASRPPGTGPEAFF. The CDR3 nucleotides read TGTGCCAGCAGGCCACCCGGGACAGGGCCTGAAGCTTTCTTT.

V gene TRBV5-1 combines with J gene TRBJ1-5; 8 bases agree with TRBD1. Germline trimming cut 1 base from V and 1 base from J; bases unmatched to any gene: 1. The germline CDR1 and CDR2 sequences are SGHRS and YFSETQ. This CDR3 has 15 residues. The DNA of the CDR3 is TGCGCCAGCAGCTTGACAGGGGGGAGCAATCAGCCCCAGCATTTT. Protein sequence: CASSLTGGSNQPQHF.

This clone was recorded only once. This chain connects TRBV28 to TRBJ1-5; TRBD1 matches at 7 bases. From germline, CDR1 is MDHEN and CDR2 SYDVKM. V shed 6 bases, J shed 3 bases, and the junction held 5 bases outside the gene matches. The CDR3 sequence is 14 residues long. This CDR3 reads CASRPGQVNQPQHF. DNA for the CDR3: TGTGCCAGCAGACCTGGACAGGTCAATCAGCCCCAGCATTTT.

The J gene is TRBJ2-5, the V gene TRBV28; TRBD1 agrees at 7 bases. The tail of the sequence fits TRBJ2-7 better, so the J call may be wrong. CDR1 is MDHEN and CDR2 is SYDVKM in the germline V gene. The CDR3 is 13 residues long. The CDR3 coding sequence is TGTGCCAGCAGTGCCCTGGGACAGCTCGAGCAGTACTTC. It specifies CASSALGQLEQYF.

The chain employs TRBV19 and TRBJ2-1; 12 bases fit TRBD2. Germline V gene lookup returns CDR1 LNHDA and CDR2 SQIVND (reference sequence). The CDR3 extends over 16 amino acids. Germline trimming cut 5 bases from V and 7 bases from J; bases unmatched to any gene: 9. As DNA, the CDR3 is TGTGCCAGTAGTGGACGACTAGCGGGAGATGGGAATGAGCAGTTCTTC. It codes for CASSGRLAGDGNEQFF.

The chain uses TRBV7-3 and TRBJ2-1, with 10 bases matching TRBD2. There are 15 residues in the CDR3. Germline CDR1 and CDR2: SGHTA and FQGTGA. The ends lost 5 bases at V and 4 bases at J; junction bases unmatched: 5. CDR3 sequence reads: CASSPGLAVYNEQFF. CDR3 nucleotide sequence: TGTGCCAGCAGCCCTGGACTAGCGGTTTACAATGAGCAGTTCTTC.

Concerning this clone: At one of its ends the junction is not consistent with the germline gene, which may arise from a read error. The CDR3 DNA follows: TGTGCTAGCAGCTTCACCGGGGGATACGAGCAGTACTTC. Amino acid sequence: CASSFTGGYEQYF. The chain combines TRBV7-7 with TRBJ2-7; TRBD2 might be the D (6 bases). Germline V gene data show CDR1 as SSHAT and CDR2 as FNYEAQ (reference sequence). This CDR3 is 13 amino acids long.